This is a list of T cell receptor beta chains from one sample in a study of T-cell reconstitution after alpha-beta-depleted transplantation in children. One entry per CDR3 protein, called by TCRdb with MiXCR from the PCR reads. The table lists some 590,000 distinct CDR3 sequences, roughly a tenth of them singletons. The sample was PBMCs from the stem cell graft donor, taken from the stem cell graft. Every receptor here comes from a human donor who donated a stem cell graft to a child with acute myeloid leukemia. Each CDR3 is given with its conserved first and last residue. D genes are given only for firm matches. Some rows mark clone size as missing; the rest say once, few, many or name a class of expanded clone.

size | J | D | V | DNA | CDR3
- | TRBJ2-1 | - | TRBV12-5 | TGTGCTAGTGGTCCCCGGACGAAAAGGGAGCAGTTCTTC | CASGPRTKREQFF
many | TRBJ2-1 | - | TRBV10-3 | TGTGCCACCAAGGGATACGGGACACGAGACAATGAGCAGTTCTTC | CATKGYGTRDNEQFF
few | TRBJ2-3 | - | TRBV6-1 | TGTGCCAGCAGGGCTACGGGAGCAGATACGCAGTATTTT | CASRATGADTQYF
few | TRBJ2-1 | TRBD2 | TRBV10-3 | TGTGCCGTCGGAGCGGGGGGAGGCGCAAATGAGCAGTTCTTC | CAVGAGGGANEQFF
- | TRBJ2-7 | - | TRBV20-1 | TGCAGCGGATTAGACCCTCAATCCTCCTACGAGCAGTACTTC | CSGLDPQSSYEQYF
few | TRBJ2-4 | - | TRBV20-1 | TGCAGTGCTAGAACCCCCTCACTAGCCAAAAACATTCAGTACTTC | CSARTPSLAKNIQYF
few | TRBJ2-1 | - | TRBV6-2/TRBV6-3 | TGTGCCAGCAGTTACTCCGCAGCTAGGAGCTCCTACAATGAGCAGTTCTTC | CASSYSAARSSYNEQFF
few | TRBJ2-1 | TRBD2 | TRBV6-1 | TGTGCCAGCAGTAAAAGGGGACTAGCGAACAATGAGCAGTTCTTC | CASSKRGLANNEQFF
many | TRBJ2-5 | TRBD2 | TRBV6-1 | TGTGCCAGCAGCCCCCGAGAGGCGGGAGGGCCCCAGACCCAGTACTTC | CASSPREAGGPQTQYF
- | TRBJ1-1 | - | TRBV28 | TGTGCCAGCAGAACTAACAGAAACTTGAACACTGAAGCTTTCTTT | CASRTNRNLNTEAFF
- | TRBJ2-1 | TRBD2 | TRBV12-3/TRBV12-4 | TGTGCCAGCAGTTTAGCGCTAGGGACTAGCGGGAGTAAGAGCTCCTACAATGAGCAGTTCTTC | CASSLALGTSGSKSSYNEQFF
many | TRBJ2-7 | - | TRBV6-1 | TGTGCCAGCACCCTGAACGGGGGATCTGGCGAGCAGTACTTC | CASTLNGGSGEQYF
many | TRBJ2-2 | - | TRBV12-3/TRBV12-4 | TGTGCCAGCAGTTTTGGAGGGATTACCGGGGAGCTGTTTTTT | CASSFGGITGELFF
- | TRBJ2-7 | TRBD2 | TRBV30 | TGTGCCTGGAGTGTTGGGGGGGTCGAGCAGTACTTC | CAWSVGGVEQYF
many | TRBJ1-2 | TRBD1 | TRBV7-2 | TGTGCCAGCAGCCGGGACAGGGGGCGAGGCTACACCTTC | CASSRDRGRGYTF
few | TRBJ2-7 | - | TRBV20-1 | TGCAGTGCTAGAGTTAGTTCGGGGTCCCTCCGGGTCCTCCCCTACGAGCAGTACTTC | CSARVSSGSLRVLPYEQYF
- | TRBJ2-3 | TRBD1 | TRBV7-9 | TGTGCCAGCAGACCCCGGGACAGGAGCCAATATACGCAGTATTTT | CASRPRDRSQYTQYF
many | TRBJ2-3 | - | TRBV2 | TGTGCCAGCAAGAAGACTAGAGACCGAGATACGCAGTATTTT | CASKKTRDRDTQYF
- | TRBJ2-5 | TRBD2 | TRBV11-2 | TGTGCCGGCAGCTCCCGACTAGCGGGAGATGAGGAGACCCAGTACTTC | CAGSSRLAGDEETQYF
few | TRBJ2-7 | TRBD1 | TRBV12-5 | TGTGCTAGTGGTTGGGGAGACAGGGGGCGGCAGTACTTC | CASGWGDRGRQYF
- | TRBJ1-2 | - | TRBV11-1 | TGTGCCAGCAGCCGAGGGGGGATGGACGGCCGAGATGGCTACACCTTC | CASSRGGMDGRDGYTF
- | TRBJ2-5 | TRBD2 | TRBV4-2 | TGTGCCAGCAGCCAGGGGAGGACTAGCGGGGGGGGGCAGTACTTC | CASSQGRTSGGGQYF
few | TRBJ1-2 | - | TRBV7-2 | TGTGCCAGCAGCTTAGCCGCACCGGGGGCTGGTGGCTACACCTTC | CASSLAAPGAGGYTF
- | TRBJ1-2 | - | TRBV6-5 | TGTGCCAGCAAACGGGGTGAGGATGGCTACACCTTC | CASKRGEDGYTF
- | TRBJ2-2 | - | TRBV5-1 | TGCGCCAGCAGCTTGGAAACAGTGGGCACCGGGGAGCTGTTTTTT | CASSLETVGTGELFF
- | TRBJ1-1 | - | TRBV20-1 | TGCAGTGCTAGAGGATTGGGGGCGACCCTGAACACTGAAGCTTTCTTT | CSARGLGATLNTEAFF
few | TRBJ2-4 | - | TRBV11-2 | TGTGCCAGCAGCTTAGGAGTGGGCCTCAAAAACATTCAGTACTTC | CASSLGVGLKNIQYF
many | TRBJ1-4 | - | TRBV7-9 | TGTGCCAGCAGCTTAGGGAGGAGTGAAAAACTGTTTTTT | CASSLGRSEKLFF
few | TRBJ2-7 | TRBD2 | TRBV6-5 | TGTGCCAGCAGTTACTCGAACCTACTAGCGGGAATATACGAGCAGTACTTC | CASSYSNLLAGIYEQYF
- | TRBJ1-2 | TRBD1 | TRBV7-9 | TGTGCCAGCAGCCTCTCGGCAGGGGGCGATTACCCCTATGGCTACACCTTC | CASSLSAGGDYPYGYTF
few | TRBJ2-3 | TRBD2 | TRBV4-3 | TGCGCCAGCAGCCAACAAAGCGGGGAGAGGACAGATACGCAGTATTTT | CASSQQSGERTDTQYF
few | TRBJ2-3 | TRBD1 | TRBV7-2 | TGTGCCAGCAGCTTAGTCGACAGGGGGCCAGATACGCAGTATTTT | CASSLVDRGPDTQYF
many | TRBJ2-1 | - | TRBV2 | TGTGCCAGCAGTACAAGCGGAGGGGATGAGCAGTTCTTC | CASSTSGGDEQFF
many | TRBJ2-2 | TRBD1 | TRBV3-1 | TGTGCCAGCAGCTCGCCGGGACAGAAGCTGTTTTTT | CASSSPGQKLFF
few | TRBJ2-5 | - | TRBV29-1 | TGCAGCGTTGCACCGGTACGACAAGAGACCCAGTACTTC | CSVAPVRQETQYF
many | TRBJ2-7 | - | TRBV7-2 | TGTGCCAGCAGCTCCTCGAGTACCTACGAGCAGTACTTC | CASSSSSTYEQYF
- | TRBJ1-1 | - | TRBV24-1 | TGTGCCACCAGTGATTCGGCATACACTGAAGCTTTCTTT | CATSDSAYTEAFF